Presented here are 31 T cell receptor beta chains from one specimen sequenced in a study of blood T cell repertoires in COVID-19. TCRdb keeps only in-frame clones here, not all; method: immunoSEQ multiplex PCR. The sample lists about 270,000 clones, 80% to 90% occurring once. Sequencing was carried out using peripheral blood. Receptors originate from a woman in her 70s with acute or convalescent COVID-19.

Only one count was recorded for this clone. The V call is TRBV5-4, the J call TRBJ1-1; TRBD1 aligns across 9 bases. This CDR3 has 18 residues. Germline-derived CDR1 and CDR2 are SGHNT and YYREEE (reference sequence). With 0 bases clipped from V and 1 base from J, the junction kept 10 bases outside the gene matches. The CDR3, as DNA: TGTGCCAGCAGCTTGGGGCCCCGACCGGGACAGGGGAACACTGAAGCTTTCTTT. It translates to CASSLGPRPGQGNTEAFF.

The chain uses TRBV15 and TRBJ2-1, with a weak D call TRBD2 (5 bases). The CDR3 runs to 12 residues. V was pared by 1 base and J by 12 bases, with 10 bases between. The germline V gene has CDR1 LNHNV and CDR2 YYDKDF (reference sequence). The CDR3 loop is CATSRGGQRQFF. The DNA for the CDR3 is TGTGCCACCAGCAGAGGAGGGCAACGGCAGTTCTTC.

The CDR3 DNA follows: TGCGCCAGCAGCTTCCTCACGGACTATGGCTACACCTTC. This translates into CASSFLTDYGYTF. The chain couples TRBV5-1 to TRBJ1-2, with D unclear. The germline V gene encodes CDR1 SGHRS and CDR2 YFSETQ. CDR3 size: 13 residues. The V end was cut by 2 bases, the J end by 3 bases, with 8 bases between.

The V call is TRBV6-6, the J call TRBJ1-4; D possibly corresponds to TRBD1 (6 bases). This CDR3 is built from 14 residues. The V end was cut by 6 bases, the J end by 8 bases, with 16 bases between. The germline CDR1 and CDR2 sequences are MNHNY and SVGAGI (reference sequence). DNA for the CDR3: TGTGCCAGCAGCCAAGGGGGGGCGAAGGAAAAACTGTTTTTT. Its translation: CASSQGGAKEKLFF.

The chain joins TRBV5-8 to TRBJ2-7; tentative D call: TRBD1 (5 bases). Germline V lookup: CDR1 SGHTS, CDR2 YDEGEE. Trimming left V 2 bases short and J 0 bases short, with 12 bases between. This CDR3 is built from 15 residues. The CDR3 loop is CASSLLGVRSYEQYF. As DNA, the CDR3 is TGTGCCAGCAGCTTATTAGGGGTACGCTCCTACGAGCAGTACTTC.

J is TRBJ2-5 and V is TRBV11-2; TRBD2 agrees at 9 bases. The CDR3 has 14 amino acids. CDR1 is SGHAT and CDR2 is FQNNGV in the germline V gene. The V and J ends lost 5 bases and 5 bases, in that order; junction bases with no gene match: 6. CDR3 coding DNA: TGTGCCAGCAGCCCGGGACTAGCTGCCGAGACCCAGTACTTC. The encoded protein is CASSPGLAAETQYF. The whole variable domain, remainder taken from reference TRBV11-2 and TRBJ2-5, is EAGVAQSPRYKIIEKRQSVAFWCNPISGHATLYWYQQILGQGPKLLIQFQNNGVVDDSQLPKDRFSAERLKGVDSTLKIQPAKLEDSAVYLCASSPGLAAETQYFGPGTRLLVL.

The gene calls are TRBV5-4 and TRBJ2-3, with 14 bases that match TRBD2. CDR1 and CDR2 from the germline V gene are SGHNT and YYREEE (reference sequence). Trimming at V came to 3 bases and at J to 2 bases, leaving 5 bases not matched to a gene. There are 17 residues in the CDR3. The CDR3 region has the DNA TGTGCCAGCAGCTCGGGACTAGCGGGGGCCCTCACAGATACGCAGTATTTT. Its protein is CASSSGLAGALTDTQYF.

The count of this clone is one. The genes are TRBV3-1 (or the pseudogene TRBV3-2) and TRBJ1-1; 9 nucleotides match TRBD1. The J segment lost 8 bases and the V segment lost 4 bases, leaving 11 bases of the junction unmatched. This CDR3 region has 15 residues. Germline CDR1 reads LGHDT; CDR2 reads YNNKEL (reference sequence). In DNA form, the CDR3 reads TGTGCCAGCAGCCTCCGGGGGGGACAGGGAGCCGAAGCTTTCTTT. It specifies CASSLRGGQGAEAFF.

J is TRBJ1-2 and V is TRBV19, with TRBD1 matching 7 bases. V dropped 4 bases and J dropped 2; count of bases not matched to a gene: 10. CDR1 and CDR2 (germline): LNHDA, SQIVND (reference sequence). This CDR3 is 16 amino acids long. The CDR3 here is CASSSVGTVINYGYTF. CDR3 DNA: TGTGCCAGTAGTAGCGTCGGGACAGTTATCAACTATGGCTACACCTTC.

This clone was recorded a few times. This chain uses TRBV5-1 with TRBJ1-2; TRBD1 agrees at 10 bases. The CDR3 runs to 16 residues. V was pared by 5 bases and J by 2 bases, with 9 bases of the junction left unmatched. Germline V gene lookup returns CDR1 SGHRS and CDR2 YFSETQ. The CDR3 spells CASRGQGVRGNYGYTF. The CDR3 coding sequence is TGCGCCAGCAGAGGACAGGGGGTCCGAGGGAACTATGGCTACACCTTC.

The chain carries TRBV7-8 and TRBJ1-2; D perhaps matches TRBD1 (5 bases). The CDR3 is made up of 15 amino acids. Germline V gene sequence: CDR1 SGHVS, CDR2 FQNEAQ. Trimming pared 3 bases from V and 8 bases from J, leaving 19 bases between. CDR3 coding DNA: TGTGCCAGCAGCTTGCAGGGTCAACCCTTAGGCGGCTACACCTTC. Translating gives CASSLQGQPLGGYTF.

This sequence joins TRBV4-1 and TRBJ1-1, with unresolved D. CDR3 length: 13 amino acids. Trimming cost V 1 base and J 3 bases, with 6 bases left between them. Per the germline V gene, CDR1 is MGHRA and CDR2 is YSYEKL. The CDR3 sequence: CASSQGRDTEAFF. The CDR3 region has the DNA TGCGCCAGCAGCCAAGGACGGGACACTGAAGCTTTCTTT.

This chain's CDR3 is CAWSLPRGGGYSPLHF. The CDR3 DNA reads TGTGCCTGGAGTCTCCCCAGGGGCGGGGGATACTCACCCCTCCACTTT. This chain links TRBV30 with TRBJ1-6, with D maybe TRBD1 (6 bases). The V and J ends lost 2 bases and 10 bases respectively, with 21 bases between them. Germline V gene data show CDR1 as GTSNPN and CDR2 as SVGIG (reference sequence). The CDR3 consists of 16 residues.

The J gene is TRBJ1-1, the V gene TRBV5-4; no firm D call. Germline lookup yields CDR1 SGHNT and CDR2 YYREEE (reference sequence). The CDR3 loop spans 13 amino acids. V was shortened by 3 bases and J by 4 bases, with 10 bases between the two germline ends. CDR3 in DNA: TGTGCCAGCAGCTCAACACAATCCACTGAAGCTTTCTTT. It translates to CASSSTQSTEAFF.

This chain joins TRBV5-6 and TRBJ2-7, with TRBD2 identical over 8 bases. With V trimmed by 0 bases and J by 2 bases, 1 base remained unmatched. The germline V gene has CDR1 SGHDT and CDR2 YYEEEE. The CDR3 has 14 amino acids. Written as DNA, the CDR3 is TGTGCCAGCAGCTTGGTCGGGGGGGCCTACGAGCAGTACTTC. Protein sequence: CASSLVGGAYEQYF.

This chain joins TRBV5-1 and TRBJ1-6; 8 bases align to TRBD1. The CDR3 runs 15 residues. Trimming at V came to 0 bases and at J to 8 bases, leaving 4 bases not matched to a gene. Germline lookup yields CDR1 SGHRS and CDR2 YFSETQ. The CDR3 sequence is CASSLAGTGYSPLHF. The CDR3 DNA reads TGCGCCAGCAGCTTGGCCGGGACAGGCTATTCACCCCTCCACTTT.

This clone was observed once. The V call is TRBV11-2, the J call TRBJ2-2; D gene ambiguous. Trimming took off 5 bases at V and 7 bases at J, with 8 bases between the two ends. From germline, CDR1 is SGHAT and CDR2 FQNNGV. CDR3 length: 12 residues. The CDR3 is CASSPLGGELFF. Here the CDR3 DNA reads TGTGCCAGCAGCCCTCTCGGCGGGGAGCTGTTTTTT.

The chain combines TRBV7-3 with TRBJ2-3, with 14 bases that match TRBD2. V lost 5 bases, J lost 8 bases, and 12 bases stayed unmatched. The CDR3 has 17 residues. Per germline, CDR1 SGHTA and CDR2 FQGTGA. The CDR3 sequence: CASSQNPGLAGVGTQYF. The DNA of the CDR3 is TGTGCCAGCAGCCAAAATCCGGGACTAGCGGGGGTGGGTACGCAGTATTTT.

The CDR3 coding sequence is TGCGCCAGCACGAAATCCCCGGGACAGGGGTTTCTTGGCGAGCAGTACTTC. It encodes CASTKSPGQGFLGEQYF. This chain connects TRBV5-1 to TRBJ2-7; 10 nucleotides match TRBD1. There are 17 residues in the CDR3. The germline V gene has CDR1 SGHRS and CDR2 YFSETQ. The ends lost 6 bases at V and 6 bases at J; junction bases unmatched: 18. Supplemented by reference TRBV5-1 and TRBJ2-7, the full variable domain reads KAGVTQTPRYLIKTRGQQVTLSCSPISGHRSVSWYQQTPGQGLQFLFEYFSETQRNKGNFPGRFSGRQFSNSRSEMNVSTLELGDSALYLCASTKSPGQGFLGEQYFGPGTRLTVT.

The chain joins TRBV4-1 to TRBJ2-7; 7 bases line up with TRBD1. CDR1 MGHRA and CDR2 YSYEKL come from the germline V gene. Trimming took 2 bases from V and 2 from J; bases not matched to a gene: 3. This CDR3 has 14 residues. CDR3 amino acids: CASSQFQGAYEQYF. Here the CDR3 DNA reads TGCGCCAGCAGCCAATTTCAGGGGGCCTACGAGCAGTACTTC.

The CDR3 DNA follows: TGTGCCAGCAGCCAGGTTAAGGCCTATGGCTACACCTTC. Encoded protein: CASSQVKAYGYTF. The rearrangement joins TRBV12-3 or TRBV12-4 to TRBJ1-2, with D unclear. The CDR3 has 13 amino acids. V lost 6 bases, J lost 4 bases, and 12 bases lay in between.

The gene calls are TRBV9 and TRBJ2-5; TRBD1 might be the D (5 bases). This CDR3 spans 15 amino acids. V dropped 1 base and J dropped 5 bases, with 15 bases sitting between them. Germline V gene data show CDR1 as SGDLS and CDR2 as YYNGEE. CDR3 DNA sequence: TGTGCCAGCAGCGTATCGGATAGGGGATTTGAGACCCAGTACTTC. This sequence encodes CASSVSDRGFETQYF. The full variable domain, in which reference TRBV9 and TRBJ2-5 provide the parts outside the CDR3, is DSGVTQTPKHLITATGQRVTLRCSPRSGDLSVYWYQQSLDQGLQFLIQYYNGEERAKGNILERFSAQQFPDLHSELNLSSLELGDSALYFCASSVSDRGFETQYFGPGTRLLVL.

The chain links TRBV18 to TRBJ1-2, with 7 nucleotides matching TRBD1. The CDR3 is 14 residues long. CDR1 is KGHSH and CDR2 is LQKENI in the germline V gene. Trimming cost V 2 bases and J 5 bases; bases outside gene matches: 5. The CDR3 sequence: CASSPGTAFYGYTF. The CDR3 DNA reads as TGTGCCAGCTCACCAGGGACAGCTTTTTATGGCTACACCTTC.

V is TRBV6-5 and J is TRBJ1-2; 11 bases match TRBD1. The CDR3 runs 14 residues. Germline V lookup: CDR1 MNHEY, CDR2 SVGAGI. The V segment lost 6 bases and the J segment 8 bases; nucleotides outside the gene matches: 8. CDR3 in DNA: TGTGCCAGCAGGCTACCCGGGACAGGGGGAGGCTACACCTTC. It encodes CASRLPGTGGGYTF.

This chain uses TRBV12-5 with TRBJ1-5; D is perhaps TRBD1 (5 bases). The germline CDR1 and CDR2 sequences are LGHNT and FRNRAP. CDR3 length: 12 residues. Trimming left V 6 bases short and J 9 bases short, with 12 bases between. The DNA of the CDR3 is TGTGCTAGTGGACCTCCCGGGGGGCCCCAGCATTTT. Amino acid sequence: CASGPPGGPQHF.

The chain has TRBV7-9 and TRBJ1-2; the match to TRBD1 covers 12 bases. Germline CDR1 is SEHNR and CDR2 is FQNEAQ (reference sequence). The V and J ends lost 6 bases and 6 bases, in that order; junction bases with no gene match: 8. The CDR3 is 15 amino acids. CDR3 sequence: CASSSGTGGPNGYTF. The CDR3 DNA sequence: TGTGCCAGCAGTTCCGGGACAGGGGGCCCCAATGGCTACACCTTC.

The V gene is TRBV15, the J gene TRBJ1-5; the match to TRBD1 covers 7 bases. V trimming: 3 bases; J trimming: 4 bases; junction bases outside the gene matches: 6. The CDR3 has 15 residues. The germline CDR1 and CDR2 sequences are LNHNV and YYDKDF (reference sequence). The CDR3 bases are TGTGCCACCAGCAGGGAAGGGACAGCTAATCAGCCCCAGCATTTT. Its translation is CATSREGTANQPQHF.

The rearrangement uses TRBV19 and TRBJ1-1, with 10 bases aligning to TRBD1. This CDR3 spans 14 amino acids. Germline V CDR1 and CDR2: LNHDA, SQIVND (reference sequence). The junction had 15 bases not matched to a gene; V was cut back by 9 bases and J by 11 bases. CDR3 residues: CASYRDRGPDAAFF. CDR3 nucleotides: TGTGCCAGCTACCGGGACAGGGGCCCTGACGCCGCTTTCTTT. Drawing the rest from reference TRBV19 and TRBJ1-1, the complete variable domain is DGGITQSPKYLFRKEGQNVTLSCEQNLNHDAMYWYRQDPGQGLRLIYYSQIVNDFQKGDIAEGYSVSREKKESFPLTVTSAQKNPTAFYLCASYRDRGPDAAFFGQGTRLTVV.

This clone was seen a single time. This rearrangement joins TRBV4-1 to TRBJ2-2; 7 nucleotides match TRBD1. This CDR3 is 15 amino acids long. Germline trimming cut 1 base from V and 11 bases from J; bases unmatched to any gene: 10. Looked up from germline, CDR1 is MGHRA and CDR2 is YSYEKL. CDR3 sequence: CASSQGLRQGGELFF. The DNA for the CDR3 is TGCGCCAGCAGCCAAGGTTTACGACAGGGTGGCGAGCTGTTTTTT.

The chain uses TRBV24-1 and TRBJ1-1, with a tentative D call TRBD1 (6 bases). CDR3 length equals 16 residues. Germline CDR1 is KGHDR and CDR2 is SFDVKD. V was shortened by 9 bases and J by 13 bases, with 32 bases between the two germline ends. CDR3 protein: CATSAGQPTRSLKLFF. The CDR3, as DNA: TGTGCCACCTCGGCCGGACAGCCTACGAGGTCCCTGAAGCTTTTCTTT.

The gene calls are TRBV20-1 and TRBJ2-1; no reliable D call. CDR3 size: 11 residues. Germline V gene lookup returns CDR1 DFQATT and CDR2 SNEGSKA (reference sequence). Between the trimmed V and J ends, which lost 6 bases and 10 bases, there was a span of 13 bases. Here the CDR3 DNA reads TGCAGTGCCTCTCCTCTGGCAGAGCAGTTCTTC. Protein sequence: CSASPLAEQFF.